A single sample gave rise to the 8 T cell receptor beta chains below, sequenced in a study of human T cells and chemical hapten exposure. TCRdb independently ran MiXCR on the RACE reads; one entry per CDR3 protein. The sample yields around 120,000 distinct CDR3 sequences, roughly 15% seen once. Time point reported: patch test 1, 2 weeks after DPC sensitization. Noted treatment: therapeutic diphenylcyclopropenone sensitization with weekly scalp DPC. The sample here was whole blood, taken in connection with sensitization to the hapten diphenylcyclopropenone (DPC). The receptors originated from a man aged 18-30 years with alopecia areata. Some clones in this sample may be carry-over from other donors' samples.

This clonotype was found a few times. V gene TRBV4-3 combines with J gene TRBJ1-4; D is unresolved. The germline V and J ends were trimmed by 0 bases and 7 bases, with 18 bases remaining between them. CDR1 and CDR2 (germline): LGHNA, YSLEER. This CDR3 comprises 17 residues. Here the CDR3 DNA reads TGCGCCAGCAGCCAAGATAACGCCGCCAGTTCGTCTGAAAAACTGTTTTTT. Encoded protein: CASSQDNAASSSEKLFF.

The V call is TRBV10-3, the J call TRBJ1-1, with no clear D. This CDR3 is built from 12 residues. Trimming cost V 6 bases and J 7 bases, with 12 bases left between them. Germline CDR1 reads ENHRY; CDR2 reads SYGVKD. The CDR3 DNA reads as TGTGCCATCAGCCCATCTCAGGATGAAGCTTTCTTT. Amino acid sequence: CAISPSQDEAFF.

V is TRBV11-2 and J is TRBJ2-7; no definite D call. Trimming took 0 bases from V and 5 from J, leaving 8 bases between them. The germline V gene encodes CDR1 SGHAT and CDR2 FQNNGV. The CDR3 has 13 residues. CDR3 nucleotide sequence: TGTGCCAGCAGCTTAGATCGAAGGGACGAGCAGTACGTC. Translating gives CASSLDRRDEQYV.

This clonotype turned up a few times. The chain uses TRBV20-1 and TRBJ2-3, with 16 bases identical to TRBD2. This CDR3 spans 17 amino acids. Germline CDR1 reads DFQATT; CDR2 reads SNEGSKA (reference sequence). V shed 5 bases and J 4 bases; nucleotides not matched to a gene: 9. For the CDR3, the DNA is TGCAGTGCTCTAACGGGACTAGCGGGGGGGCCTTCAGATACGCAGTATTTT. Its protein product is CSALTGLAGGPSDTQYF.

This clonotype was seen more than once but under ten times. The chain joins TRBV6-5 to TRBJ1-5; a possible D gene is TRBD1 (6 bases). The CDR3 covers 14 residues. Looked up from germline, CDR1 is MNHEY and CDR2 is SVGAGI. V lost 6 bases and J lost 4, with 13 bases in between. The CDR3 protein is CASSRRQGNQPQHF. DNA of the CDR3: TGTGCCAGCAGCCGCCGGCAGGGGAATCAGCCCCAGCATTTT.

CDR3 sequence reads: CASSVDRATNTGELFF. CDR3 bases: TGTGCCAGCAGCGTAGACAGGGCAACGAACACCGGGGAGCTGTTTTTT. The genes are TRBV9 and TRBJ2-2, with D perhaps matching TRBD1 (6 bases). Trimming pared 0 bases from V and 0 bases from J, leaving 9 bases between. This CDR3 is built from 16 residues. CDR1 SGDLS and CDR2 YYNGEE come from the germline V gene. Supplemented by reference TRBV9 and TRBJ2-2, the full variable domain reads DSGVTQTPKHLITATGQRVTLRCSPRSGDLSVYWYQQSLDQGLQFLIQYYNGEERAKGNILERFSAQQFPDLHSELNLSSLELGDSALYFCASSVDRATNTGELFFGEGSRLTVL.

This clonotype was found a few times. V is TRBV6-2 or TRBV6-3 and J is TRBJ2-7; TRBD1 matches 10 bases. With 5 bases clipped from V and 6 bases from J, the junction kept 16 bases outside the gene matches. The CDR3 totals 17 residues. The germline CDR1 and CDR2 sequences are MNHEY and SVGEGT. CDR3 sequence (DNA): TGTGCCAGCAGTAATCATCGGTCCGGGACAGGGGAACCCGAGCAGTACTTC. Translation: CASSNHRSGTGEPEQYF.

The chain has TRBV7-9 and TRBJ1-3, with D unresolved. There are 13 residues in the CDR3. Germline V gene sequence: CDR1 SEHNR, CDR2 FQNEAQ (reference sequence). Trimming pared 5 bases from V and 7 bases from J, leaving 12 bases between. The CDR3 spells CASSLDDRNTIYF. The CDR3 bases are TGTGCCAGCAGCCTAGATGACCGGAACACCATATATTTT.